Presented here are 25 T cell receptor beta chains from one specimen sequenced in a study of cytomegalovirus exposure and HLA in healthy donors. PCR was performed using 60 Vbeta and 13 Jbeta primers. Sequencing used immunoSEQ multiplex PCR; TCRdb keeps in-frame clones, though not all of them. The sample shows 100,000 to 150,000 clones, 72% of them seen only once. The source material was PBMCs. The receptors stem from a man aged 50 or older in good health and CMV-seropositive.

Concerning this clone itself: Other DNA sequences in this sample translate to the same CDR3. The chain carries TRBV7-2 and TRBJ2-3; tentatively, D is TRBD1 (5 bases). CDR3 length equals 13 residues. V lost 5 bases to trimming and J lost 3 bases, with 9 bases between them. In germline, CDR1 is SGHTA, CDR2 FQGNSA. CDR3 amino acids: CASSLQVTDTQYF. The DNA of the CDR3 is TGTGCCAGCAGCCTACAGGTAACAGATACGCAGTATTTT.

The chain employs TRBV6-6 and TRBJ2-7; TRBD2 aligns across 8 bases. Germline trimming cut 7 bases from V and 3 bases from J; bases unmatched to any gene: 11. CDR1 MNHNY and CDR2 SVGAGI come from the germline V gene (reference sequence). The CDR3 is 15 amino acids. The CDR3 sequence: CASTPAGGPVYEQYF. The DNA of the CDR3 is TGTGCCAGCACTCCGGCGGGGGGCCCTGTCTACGAGCAGTACTTC.

Concerning this clone: Different DNA sequences within this sample yield the same CDR3. The chain links TRBV7-8 to TRBJ1-3; unclear D gene. V lost 1 base, J lost 0 bases, and 4 bases lay in between. The CDR3 totals 14 residues. Per the germline V gene, CDR1 is SGHVS and CDR2 is FQNEAQ. The CDR3 nucleotides read TGTGCCAGCAGCTTAGGGAGCTCTGGAAACACCATATATTTT. It codes for CASSLGSSGNTIYF.

The V call is TRBV11-3, the J call TRBJ2-1, with D maybe TRBD2 (6 bases). V was cut by 5 bases and J by 6 bases, with 11 bases left in between. CDR3 length: 13 amino acids. Germline V CDR1 and CDR2: SGHNT, YENEEA. CDR3 in DNA: TGTGCCAGCAGCACTCTGGGGGGCAATGAGCAGTTCTTC. Translation gives CASSTLGGNEQFF.

In its sample, this clone was seen once. This chain uses TRBV19 with TRBJ2-4, with a weak D call TRBD1 (5 bases). CDR3 length: 17 amino acids. Germline V gene data show CDR1 as LNHDA and CDR2 as SQIVND (reference sequence). Trimming pared 0 bases from V and 0 bases from J, leaving 12 bases between. The CDR3 DNA sequence: TGTGCCAGTAGTATAGATAACAGGATGATAGCCAAAAACATTCAGTACTTC. Its translation is CASSIDNRMIAKNIQYF.

V gene TRBV15 combines with J gene TRBJ2-1; D unclear. Trimming pared 5 bases from V and 10 bases from J, leaving 27 bases between. This CDR3 contains 17 residues. Looked up from germline, CDR1 is LNHNV and CDR2 is YYDKDF (reference sequence). The CDR3 DNA follows: TGTGCCACCAGCGCTCGTCGGTCACAGAAAAACCTCCAGGAGCAGTTCTTC. It yields the protein CATSARRSQKNLQEQFF. Variable domain in full (rest from reference TRBV15 and TRBJ2-1): DAMVIQNPRYQVTQFGKPVTLSCSQTLNHNVMYWYQQKSSQAPKLLFHYYDKDFNNEADTPDNFQSRRPNTSFCFLDIRSPGLGDTAMYLCATSARRSQKNLQEQFFGPGTRLTVL.

The chain joins TRBV6-5 to TRBJ2-7, with 9 bases that match TRBD1. The CDR3 length is 14 residues. Germline loops: CDR1 MNHEY, CDR2 SVGAGI. V dropped 2 bases and J dropped 5; count of bases not matched to a gene: 4. The DNA of the CDR3 is TGTGCCAGCAGTTACAGGACAGGGGAGCACGAGCAGTACTTC. This translates into CASSYRTGEHEQYF.

The V gene is TRBV5-1, the J gene TRBJ1-6; the D is unclear. Germline V gene sequence: CDR1 SGHRS, CDR2 YFSETQ. With 1 base removed from V and 5 bases from J, the gap between germline ends came to 7 bases. CDR3 length: 14 residues. The CDR3 loop reads CASSLPGDNSPLHF. CDR3 DNA sequence: TGCGCCAGCAGCTTGCCCGGGGATAATTCACCCCTCCACTTT.

The chain combines TRBV9 with TRBJ2-2; the match to TRBD2 covers 7 bases. The CDR3 has 16 residues. Germline V gene lookup returns CDR1 SGDLS and CDR2 YYNGEE. The trim removed 3 bases at V and 2 bases at J, leaving 7 bases unmatched. The CDR3 sequence is CASSAREIGNTGELFF. The DNA of the CDR3 is TGTGCCAGCAGCGCGCGGGAGATCGGCAACACCGGGGAGCTGTTTTTT.

The gene calls are TRBV6-5 and TRBJ2-3; perhaps TRBD1 as D (5 bases). CDR3 length equals 16 residues. Germline V CDR1 and CDR2: MNHEY, SVGAGI. Trimming took off 0 bases at V and 6 bases at J, with 16 bases between the two ends. The CDR3 sequence: CASSYSTASRRDTQYF. The CDR3 DNA follows: TGTGCCAGCAGTTACTCGACAGCCTCTCGACGCGATACGCAGTATTTT.

This sequence joins TRBV6-6 and TRBJ1-2, with 9 bases aligning to TRBD1. Per the germline V gene, CDR1 is MNHNY and CDR2 is SVGAGI (reference sequence). V lost 7 bases to trimming and J lost 8 bases; unmatched junction nucleotides: 8. This CDR3 has 13 amino acids. Here the CDR3 DNA reads TGTGCCAGCAACCGGGACAGGGCCGGAGGCTACACCTTC. Its protein is CASNRDRAGGYTF.

The chain has TRBV5-4 and TRBJ1-4; D gene ambiguous. With 0 bases removed from V and 0 bases from J, the gap between germline ends came to 3 bases. Germline CDR1 reads SGHNT; CDR2 reads YYREEE (reference sequence). CDR3 length equals 14 residues. Here the CDR3 DNA reads TGTGCCAGCAGCTTGGATACAACTAATGAAAAACTGTTTTTT. This encodes CASSLDTTNEKLFF.

This clone was seen a few times. The V gene is TRBV7-2, the J gene TRBJ2-5; 15 nucleotides line up with TRBD2. Unmatched junction bases numbered 7, after V lost 6 bases and J lost 5 bases. This CDR3 region has 16 residues. Per the germline V gene, CDR1 is SGHTA and CDR2 is FQGNSA. The CDR3 region has the DNA TGTGCCAGCAGTACCGGACTAGCGGGGGGGGCGGAGACCCAGTACTTC. Residues: CASSTGLAGGAETQYF.

This clone was counted a single time. DNA for the CDR3: TGTGCCAGCAGTGTCGTAAAGGGGACAGGAGAAGGGAACACTGAAGCTTTCTTT. This codes for CASSVVKGTGEGNTEAFF. This rearrangement joins TRBV2 to TRBJ1-1; 8 bases agree with TRBD1. With V trimmed by 4 bases and J by 1 base, 14 bases remained unmatched. There are 18 residues in the CDR3. Germline values: CDR1 SNHLY, CDR2 FYNNEI.

The gene calls are TRBV6-1 and TRBJ2-1; perhaps TRBD1 as D (6 bases). Trimming removed 6 bases at V and 10 bases at J, with 13 bases between. Per germline, CDR1 MNHNS and CDR2 SASEGT. The CDR3 has 12 residues. CDR3 nucleotides: TGTGCCAGCAGGTACAGGGTTGGGGAGCAGTTCTTC. Encoded protein: CASRYRVGEQFF.

The genes are TRBV10-3 and TRBJ2-7; TRBD1 aligns across 7 bases. This CDR3 has 16 residues. Germline V gene sequence: CDR1 ENHRY, CDR2 SYGVKD. J was trimmed by 0 bases and V by 0 bases; bases with no gene match: 5. The CDR3 loop is CAISESGTARSYEQYF. In DNA form, the CDR3 reads TGTGCCATCAGTGAGTCCGGGACAGCCCGCTCCTACGAGCAGTACTTC.

The table lists this clone with a few counts. The CDR3 DNA follows: TGTGCCAGCAGCCCCGAGCCGGGACAGGGGAGGGGATATGGCTACACCTTC. Protein product: CASSPEPGQGRGYGYTF. The chain employs TRBV7-2 and TRBJ1-2; 10 bases line up with TRBD1. J was trimmed by 5 bases and V by 5 bases; bases with no gene match: 14. The germline gives CDR1 SGHTA, CDR2 FQGNSA. The CDR3 length is 17 residues.

Notes on this clone: One end of the junction varies from germline; a read error may be responsible. The chain combines TRBV5-4 with TRBJ1-1; D gene uncertain. The length of the CDR3 is 15 residues. CDR1 and CDR2 from the germline V gene are SGHNT and YYREEE (reference sequence). The DNA for the CDR3 is TGCGCCAGCAGCCAAGAATACGGGGTGGTCACTGAAGCTTTCTTT. It translates to CASSQEYGVVTEAFF.

V gene TRBV6-5 combines with J gene TRBJ2-7, with D tentatively TRBD1 (6 bases). Germline CDR1 and CDR2: MNHEY and SVGAGI. V shed 6 bases and J shed 6 bases, with 18 bases lying between them. The CDR3 extends over 14 amino acids. The CDR3 loop is CASSGQRGTREQYF. The CDR3, as DNA: TGTGCCAGCAGCGGACAGAGGGGTACTCGCGAGCAGTACTTC.

The rearrangement links TRBV7-2 to TRBJ2-7; TRBD1 might be the D (6 bases). Germline CDR1 SGHTA, CDR2 FQGNSA. Trimming stripped 5 bases from V and 3 bases from J, with 17 bases between. The CDR3 is 15 residues long. Written as DNA, the CDR3 is TGTGCCAGCAGCCGCCCGGGACAAACACTCTACGAGCAGTACTTC. Amino acids: CASSRPGQTLYEQYF.

The gene calls are TRBV27 and TRBJ2-6, with TRBD1 matching 8 bases. This CDR3 has 16 residues. Germline CDR1 and CDR2: MNHEY and SMNVEV (reference sequence). Losses at the gene ends were 5 bases for V and 0 bases for J; bases not matched to a gene: 3. CDR3 sequence: CASSPGTGSGANVLTF. Here the CDR3 DNA reads TGTGCCAGCAGTCCCGGGACAGGCTCTGGGGCCAACGTCCTGACTTTC.

The CDR3: CASSFLGYGSDTIYF. In DNA, the CDR3 is TGCGCCAGCAGCTTCCTCGGGTACGGATCCGACACCATATATTTT. The chain couples TRBV5-1 to TRBJ1-3; the D is unclear. Trimming shortened V by 2 bases and J by 8 bases, and 17 bases separated the two germline ends. The CDR3 consists of 15 residues. The germline V gene encodes CDR1 SGHRS and CDR2 YFSETQ.

The chain uses TRBV5-4 and TRBJ2-1, with 8 bases fitting TRBD2. With 4 bases clipped from V and 3 bases from J, the junction kept 6 bases outside the gene matches. CDR1 and CDR2 (germline): SGHNT, YYREEE (reference sequence). CDR3 length: 15 amino acids. DNA of the CDR3: TGTGCCAGCAGCGCCGGGACTAGTATCTACAATGAGCAGTTCTTC. This codes for CASSAGTSIYNEQFF.

The chain links TRBV7-8 to TRBJ2-3; D is possibly TRBD2 (6 bases). The CDR3 spans 16 residues. Trimming left V 1 base short and J 4 bases short, with 15 bases between. Germline V gene lookup returns CDR1 SGHVS and CDR2 FQNEAQ. CDR3 nucleotide sequence: TGTGCCAGCAGCTTAGGGCTCTCCGGGGGATCAGATACGCAGTATTTT. Amino acids: CASSLGLSGGSDTQYF. The whole variable domain, filled in from reference TRBV7-8 and TRBJ2-3, reads GAGVSQSPRYKVAKRGQDVALRCDPISGHVSLFWYQQALGQGPEFLTYFQNEAQLDKSGLPSDRFFAERPEGSVSTLKIQRTQQEDSAVYLCASSLGLSGGSDTQYFGPGTRLTVL.

V usage is TRBV27 and J usage is TRBJ1-5; 9 positions agree with TRBD1. Germline V gene lookup returns CDR1 MNHEY and CDR2 SMNVEV (reference sequence). V lost 5 bases and J lost 5; bases outside the gene matches: 4. The CDR3 totals 14 residues. The CDR3 region has the DNA TGTGCCAGCAGTCTGACAGGGGGTGATCAGCCCCAGCATTTT. Translated: CASSLTGGDQPQHF.